The 13 T cell receptor beta chains below were found in one sample sequenced in a study of shared clonotypes between healthy human individuals (dated by TCRdb to 2020 to 2021). Libraries were prepared through the immunoSEQ multiplex PCR assay. The table comes from immuneACCESS by way of TCRdb, which keeps in-frame sequences with V and J called. Part of the clones is missing from these tables; in studies checked, under half for an unresolved V gene and the rest for unknown reasons. In all, the sample holds 2,100,000 or so clones, and around 95% of those were seen once. The ten largest make up around 0.13% of the sample. Material for sequencing was naive CD4+ T cells sorted from blood. The cell subset or site tag for this specimen amounts to: CD45RA+ positively selected. Receptor source: a man aged 18 to 35 in good health.

V is TRBV7-2 and J is TRBJ2-7, with D perhaps TRBD1 (5 bases). The germline V gene has CDR1 SGHTA and CDR2 FQGNSA. The CDR3 loop spans 14 amino acids. V shed 0 bases and J shed 2 bases, with 8 bases lying between them. The CDR3: CASSLATVPYEQYF. CDR3 DNA sequence: TGTGCCAGCAGCTTAGCGACAGTGCCCTACGAGCAGTACTTC. The entire variable domain, with the rest obtained from reference TRBV7-2 and TRBJ2-7, is as follows: GAGVSQSPSNKVTEKGKDVELRCDPISGHTALYWYRQSLGQGLEFLIYFQGNSAPDKSGLPSDRFSAERTGGSVSTLTIQRTQQEDSAVYLCASSLATVPYEQYFGPGTRLTVT.

V gene TRBV4-1 combines with J gene TRBJ2-2; 8 positions match TRBD2. V shed 4 bases and J 2 bases; nucleotides not matched to a gene: 9. The length of the CDR3 is 17 residues. Germline assignment: CDR1 MGHRA and CDR2 YSYEKL. Written as DNA, the CDR3 is TGCGCCAGCAGCCTTAGTCGCGGGGGGACAAACACCGGGGAGCTGTTTTTT. Translating it yields CASSLSRGGTNTGELFF.

The V gene is TRBV29-1, the J gene TRBJ1-2; maybe TRBD1 (5 bases). The CDR3 is made up of 12 amino acids. Trimming removed 3 bases at V and 4 bases at J, with 9 bases between. Germline loops: CDR1 SQVTM, CDR2 ANQGSEA. The CDR3 bases are TGCAGCGTTGATAAGGGGACCTATGGCTACACCTTC. As protein: CSVDKGTYGYTF.

V is TRBV9 and J is TRBJ1-1; no clear D. Trimming left V 0 bases short and J 10 bases short, with 13 bases between. There are 13 residues in the CDR3. The V gene's germline CDR1 is SGDLS and CDR2 YYNGEE. The CDR3 DNA reads as TGTGCCAGCAGCGTAGTGGTGTCGGGTGGAGCTTTCTTT. It codes for CASSVVVSGGAFF. Supplemented by reference TRBV9 and TRBJ1-1, the full variable domain reads DSGVTQTPKHLITATGQRVTLRCSPRSGDLSVYWYQQSLDQGLQFLIQYYNGEERAKGNILERFSAQQFPDLHSELNLSSLELGDSALYFCASSVVVSGGAFFGQGTRLTVV.

This clone appeared once. This sequence joins TRBV15 and TRBJ1-3; no definite D call. CDR3 size: 12 residues. Trimming removed 3 bases from V and 4 bases from J, with 4 bases in between. Per germline, CDR1 LNHNV and CDR2 YYDKDF (reference sequence). The CDR3: CATSSEGNTIYF. CDR3 nucleotides: TGTGCCACCAGCAGCGAGGGAAACACCATATATTTT.

The chain is built from TRBV10-1 and TRBJ2-2; D is perhaps TRBD1 (6 bases). V lost 5 bases and J lost 4, with 11 bases in between. The CDR3 consists of 14 residues. CDR1 and CDR2 (germline): WNHNN, SYGVQD (reference sequence). The CDR3 loop is CASSMDSITGELFF. The CDR3 nucleotides are TGCGCCAGCAGTATGGACAGTATCACCGGGGAGCTGTTTTTT.

The rearrangement uses TRBV5-1 and TRBJ2-2; 9 bases fit TRBD1. Germline lookup yields CDR1 SGHRS and CDR2 YFSETQ. The CDR3 contains 15 residues. After removal of 3 bases from V and 4 bases from J, the junction contained 4 bases not matched to a gene. CDR3 nucleotides: TGCGCCAGCAGCTCCGGGACAGGGCCCACCGGGGAGCTGTTTTTT. As protein: CASSSGTGPTGELFF.

V gene TRBV6-6 combines with J gene TRBJ2-5; no firm D call. The V end lost 8 bases, the J end lost 5 bases, and 12 bases lay between the germline ends. The CDR3 loop spans 12 amino acids. Germline V CDR1 and CDR2: MNHNY, SVGAGI (reference sequence). As DNA, the CDR3 is TGTGCCAGCTGGCCGGGTGGGGAGACCCAGTACTTC. The encoded protein is CASWPGGETQYF.

In its sample, this clone was seen once. J is TRBJ1-3 and V is TRBV25-1; TRBD1 is a possible D gene (6 bases). Between the trimmed V and J ends, which lost 10 bases and 2 bases, there was a span of 12 bases. In germline, CDR1 is MGHDK, CDR2 SYGVNS. CDR3 size: 13 residues. The CDR3 nucleotides read TGTGCCACAGGAGGGGGGGCTGGAAACACCATATATTTT. Residues: CATGGGAGNTIYF.

The chain recombines TRBV9 with TRBJ1-6; weak D call: TRBD1 (6 bases). V gave up 0 bases and J gave up 8 bases, with 18 bases separating them. The CDR3 has 17 residues. The germline V gene has CDR1 SGDLS and CDR2 YYNGEE. CDR3 sequence: CASSVGGGALNDSPLHF. The CDR3 DNA reads as TGTGCCAGCAGCGTAGGAGGGGGGGCCTTAAACGATTCACCCCTCCACTTT.

The chain has TRBV11-2 and TRBJ1-4, with D possibly matching TRBD1 (6 bases). In germline, CDR1 is SGHAT, CDR2 FQNNGV. This CDR3 is built from 15 residues. The V end was cut by 5 bases, the J end by 1 base, with 11 bases between. The CDR3 DNA follows: TGTGCCAGCAGCCGTTCGACAGGAACTAATGAAAAACTGTTTTTT. Translated: CASSRSTGTNEKLFF.

V is TRBV29-1 and J is TRBJ1-2; D uncertain. There are 14 residues in the CDR3. V lost 6 bases and J lost 4, with 18 bases in between. Germline-derived CDR1 and CDR2 are SQVTM and ANQGSEA. The CDR3 loop reads CSVVDSQYPYGYTF. CDR3 bases: TGCAGCGTGGTAGATTCACAGTACCCCTATGGCTACACCTTC.

This clone has only one observation. The rearrangement joins TRBV18 to TRBJ1-1, with D unclear. This CDR3 has 14 residues. CDR1 and CDR2 (germline): KGHSH, LQKENI. The ends were cut back, 3 bases at V and 2 bases at J, with 10 bases in the middle. CDR3: CASSPALANTEAFF. The CDR3 DNA reads as TGTGCCAGCTCACCCGCATTGGCTAACACTGAAGCTTTCTTT.